Sequencing of this TCR beta chain was carried out in a study of T cell responses to AZD1222 COVID-19 vaccine. Measured with immunoSEQ multiplex PCR; TCRdb has only the in-frame clones, and not every one. The sample lists 180,000 or so clones; more than 75% were seen once. Germline trimming cut 1 base from V and 7 bases from J; bases unmatched to any gene: 18. Germline V gene data show CDR1 as MNHEY and CDR2 as SVGEGT. This CDR3 is built from 20 residues. The receptor comes from an adult who received the AZD1222 COVID-19 vaccine. Material: peripheral blood, obtained 28 days after the second AZD1222 dose. This chain connects TRBV6-2 or TRBV6-3 to TRBJ2-1; TRBD2 matches 11 bases. The CDR3 coding sequence is TGTGCCAGCAGTTACTACGGGACTAGCGGCTACTTCCCAGCGAGGAATGAGCAGTTCTTC. This translates into CASSYYGTSGYFPARNEQFF.